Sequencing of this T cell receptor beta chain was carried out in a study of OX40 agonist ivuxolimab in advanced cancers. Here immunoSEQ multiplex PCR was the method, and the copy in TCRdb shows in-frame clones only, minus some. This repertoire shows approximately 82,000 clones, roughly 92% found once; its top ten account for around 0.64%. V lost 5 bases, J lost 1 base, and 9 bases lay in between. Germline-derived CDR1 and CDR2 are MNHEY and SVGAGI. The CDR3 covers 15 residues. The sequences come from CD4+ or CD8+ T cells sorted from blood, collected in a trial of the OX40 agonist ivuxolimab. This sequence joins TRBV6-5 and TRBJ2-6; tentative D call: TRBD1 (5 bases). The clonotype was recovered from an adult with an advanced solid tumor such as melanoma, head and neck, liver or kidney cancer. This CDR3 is CASSRQLSGANVLTF. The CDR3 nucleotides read TGTGCCAGCAGTCGACAGCTGTCTGGGGCCAACGTCCTGACTTTC.